This T cell receptor beta chain was documented in a study of vaccination effects on CD4 cells after COVID-19. Whole-study results and caveats: Long after vaccination, the clones induced by infection and by vaccine shrank markedly in size. Early post-infection timepoints were missing from the study, which also had few convalescent patients.

This clone occurred once. Antigen specificity is unknown. From germline, CDR1 is MDHEN and CDR2 SYDVKM. The CDR3 is 15 amino acids. V was pared by 6 bases and J by 5 bases, with 19 bases between. This table comes from immunoSEQ multiplex PCR, and its TCRdb copy is limited to in-frame clones, with some not included. In the table there are approximately 61,000 clones, about 81% of which are singletons. Cultured cells yielded isolated CD4+ T cells after approximately nine days. The cohort was immunized with two doses of either the BNT162b2 or mRNA-1273 vaccine. This specimen was CD4+ T cells from PBMCs cultured without peptide, taken after COVID-19 vaccination. This chain connects TRBV28 to TRBJ1-1, with TRBD1 as a possible D gene (6 bases). This sequence originates from a human donor who received a COVID-19 vaccine. The CDR3 coding sequence is TGTGCCAGCAGCCGACCTTTACAGGGAGCAACTGAAGCTTTCTTT. Translated: CASSRPLQGATEAFF. The full variable domain, completed using reference TRBV28 and TRBJ1-1, is DVKVTQSSRYLVKRTGEKVFLECVQDMDHENMFWYRQDPGLGLRLIYFSYDVKMKEKGDIPEGYSVSREKKERFSLILESASTNQTSMYLCASSRPLQGATEAFFGQGTRLTVV.